This T cell receptor beta chain was recovered during a study of CD4 T cells in relation to SARS-CoV-2 and coronaviruses. Study-level background: TCR beta CDR3s were sequenced after approximately 11-day antigen culture of PBMCs. The negative reference was HIV-1 Nef peptide pool or peptide-free culture.

CD4+ T cells from unexposed donors were obtained before the COVID-19 pandemic (2011-2018). CD4+ T cells were isolated from the cells after around 11 days of culture. Testing used SARS-CoV-2 S/N and four cold-coronavirus spikes on unexposed-donor CD4+ T cells, cells permitting. On days 3 and 7, cultures got half fresh IL-2 medium. The assay was immunoSEQ multiplex PCR, and TCRdb's table has in-frame clones only and misses some. This table holds 25,000 or so clones, more than 60% found once. This clone was seen only a few times. The antigen remains undetermined. V was cut by 5 bases and J by 1 base, with 13 bases left in between. Per germline, CDR1 SGHNT and CDR2 YYREEE (reference sequence). CDR3 size: 14 residues.

The TCR sequence derives from a human donor in good health. Sequencing was performed on CD4+ T cells from PBMCs, cultured in vitro. The chain has TRBV5-4 and TRBJ2-7; possibly TRBD1 or TRBD2 for D (6 bases each). The CDR3 nucleotides read TGTGCCAGCAGTCGGGAGCAGGGGTCCTACGAGCAGTACTTC. As protein: CASSREQGSYEQYF.